The present entry profiles one T cell receptor beta chain with its context. What it binds is not known. The record originates from a study of T cell responses to AZD1222 COVID-19 vaccine. Notes on the study in general: Reportedly, nearly half of unique spike TCRs recognized epitopes outside B.1.351/B.1.1.7 mutations.

The protocol was immunoSEQ multiplex PCR, while the TCRdb copy is restricted to in-frame clones and leaves out a portion. This table holds more than 85,000 clones, roughly nine tenths found once. The CDR3 is 15 amino acids. V was pared by 1 base and J by 1 base, with 7 bases between. Germline V gene sequence: CDR1 SGHTA, CDR2 FQGNSA. Sequenced here: peripheral blood, sampled on day 0 of AZD1222 vaccination. The gene calls are TRBV7-2 and TRBJ2-2; weak D call: TRBD2 (5 bases). The receptor was isolated from an adult in good health. This CDR3 is CASSLGGLNTGELFF. Here the CDR3 DNA reads TGTGCCAGCAGCTTAGGAGGGCTGAACACCGGGGAGCTGTTTTTT.